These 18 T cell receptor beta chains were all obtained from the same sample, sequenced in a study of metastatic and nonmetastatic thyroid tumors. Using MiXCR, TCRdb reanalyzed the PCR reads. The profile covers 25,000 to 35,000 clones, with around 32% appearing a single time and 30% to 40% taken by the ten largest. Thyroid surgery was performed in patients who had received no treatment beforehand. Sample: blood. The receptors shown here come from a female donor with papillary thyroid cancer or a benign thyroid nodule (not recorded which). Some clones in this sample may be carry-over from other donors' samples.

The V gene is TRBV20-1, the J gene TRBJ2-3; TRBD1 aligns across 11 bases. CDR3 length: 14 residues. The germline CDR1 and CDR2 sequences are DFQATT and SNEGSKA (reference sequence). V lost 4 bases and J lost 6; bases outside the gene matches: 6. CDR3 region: CSANPGQGGDTQYF. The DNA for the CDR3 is TGCAGTGCTAACCCGGGACAGGGGGGCGATACGCAGTATTTT.

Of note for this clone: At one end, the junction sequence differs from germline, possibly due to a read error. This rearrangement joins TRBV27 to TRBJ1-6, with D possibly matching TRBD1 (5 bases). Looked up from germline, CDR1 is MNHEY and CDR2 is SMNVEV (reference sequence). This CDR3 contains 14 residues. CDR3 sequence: CASSQSRGPSPLHF. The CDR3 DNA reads TGTGCAAGCAGCCAATCACGGGGCCCCTCACCCCTCCACTTT.

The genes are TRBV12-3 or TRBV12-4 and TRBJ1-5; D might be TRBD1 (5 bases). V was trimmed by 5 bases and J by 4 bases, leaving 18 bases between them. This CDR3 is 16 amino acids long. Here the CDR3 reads CASSRRDEGRNQPQHF. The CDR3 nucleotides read TGTGCCAGCAGTCGGCGGGACGAAGGCAGAAATCAGCCCCAGCATTTT.

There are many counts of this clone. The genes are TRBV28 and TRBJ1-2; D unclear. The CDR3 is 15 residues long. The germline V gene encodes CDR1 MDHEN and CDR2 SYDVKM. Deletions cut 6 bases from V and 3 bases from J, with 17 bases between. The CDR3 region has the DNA TGTGCCAGCAGAGGCGCGAGCGCTCTGGACTATGGCTACACCTTC. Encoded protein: CASRGASALDYGYTF.

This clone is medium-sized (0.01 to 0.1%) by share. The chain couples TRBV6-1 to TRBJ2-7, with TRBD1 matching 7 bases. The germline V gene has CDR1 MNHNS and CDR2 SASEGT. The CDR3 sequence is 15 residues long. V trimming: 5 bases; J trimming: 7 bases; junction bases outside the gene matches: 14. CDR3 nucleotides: TGTGCCAGCAGTCAGACAGGGAACAAAGCGAGGGAGCAGTACTTC. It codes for CASSQTGNKAREQYF.

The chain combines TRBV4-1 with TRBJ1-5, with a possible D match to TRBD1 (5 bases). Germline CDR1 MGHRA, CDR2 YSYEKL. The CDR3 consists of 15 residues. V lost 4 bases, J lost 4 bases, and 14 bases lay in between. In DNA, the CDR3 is TGCGCCAGCAGCCGGATTCAGGGTGGAAATCAGCCCCAGCATTTT. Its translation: CASSRIQGGNQPQHF.

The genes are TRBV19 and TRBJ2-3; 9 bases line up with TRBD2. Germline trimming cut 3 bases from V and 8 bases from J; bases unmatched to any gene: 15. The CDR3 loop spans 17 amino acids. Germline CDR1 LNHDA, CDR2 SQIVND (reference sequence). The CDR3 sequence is CASSITASGRMRTTQYF. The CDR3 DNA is TGTGCCAGTAGTATTACTGCAAGCGGGAGGATGAGAACTACGCAGTATTTT.

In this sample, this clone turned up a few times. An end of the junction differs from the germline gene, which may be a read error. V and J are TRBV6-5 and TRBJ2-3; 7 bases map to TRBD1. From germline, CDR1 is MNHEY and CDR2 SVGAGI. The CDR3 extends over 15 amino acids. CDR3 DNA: TGTGCCAGCAGTGACTCTGGACAGGCCACAGATACGCAGTATTTT. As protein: CASSDSGQATDTQYF.

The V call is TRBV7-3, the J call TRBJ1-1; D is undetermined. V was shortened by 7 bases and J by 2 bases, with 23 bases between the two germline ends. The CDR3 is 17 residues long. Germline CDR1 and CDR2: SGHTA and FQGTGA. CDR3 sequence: CASIFKRPFRINTEAFF. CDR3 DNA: TGTGCCAGCATCTTTAAGAGACCCTTCCGCATAAACACTGAAGCTTTCTTT.

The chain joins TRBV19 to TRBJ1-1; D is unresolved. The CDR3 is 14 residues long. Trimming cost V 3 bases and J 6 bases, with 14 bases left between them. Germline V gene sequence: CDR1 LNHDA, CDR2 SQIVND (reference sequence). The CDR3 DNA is TGTGCCAGTAGTATCGGCAGGATCGACGCTGAAGCTTTCTTT. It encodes CASSIGRIDAEAFF.

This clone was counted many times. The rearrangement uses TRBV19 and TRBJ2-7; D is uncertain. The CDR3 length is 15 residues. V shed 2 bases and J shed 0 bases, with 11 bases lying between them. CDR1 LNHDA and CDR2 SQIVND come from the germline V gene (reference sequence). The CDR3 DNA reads TGTGCCAGTAGTATAATGGCGGCGAGCTCCTACGAGCAGTACTTC. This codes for CASSIMAASSYEQYF.

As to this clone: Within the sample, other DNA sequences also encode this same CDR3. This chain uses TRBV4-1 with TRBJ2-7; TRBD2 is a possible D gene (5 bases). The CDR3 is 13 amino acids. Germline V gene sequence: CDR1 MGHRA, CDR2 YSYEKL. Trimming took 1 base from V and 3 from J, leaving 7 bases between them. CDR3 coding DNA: TGCGCCAGCAGCCAAGGAACTAGCTACGAGCAGTACTTC. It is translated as CASSQGTSYEQYF.

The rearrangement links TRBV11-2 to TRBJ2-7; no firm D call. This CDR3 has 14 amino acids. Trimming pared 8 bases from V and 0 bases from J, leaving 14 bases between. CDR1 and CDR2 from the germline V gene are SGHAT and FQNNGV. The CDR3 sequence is CASRDAIHSYEQYF. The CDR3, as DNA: TGTGCCAGCCGCGATGCGATCCACTCCTACGAGCAGTACTTC.

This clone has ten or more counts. The CDR3 DNA sequence: TGTGCCAGCAGTTTACTGGGACTAGCGGGTTTGGGGGGCAATGAGCAGTTCTTC. Protein: CASSLLGLAGLGGNEQFF. The V gene is TRBV28, the J gene TRBJ2-1; 12 positions agree with TRBD2. This CDR3 is 18 amino acids long. Losses at the gene ends were 2 bases for V and 6 bases for J; bases not matched to a gene: 11. The germline V gene has CDR1 MDHEN and CDR2 SYDVKM.

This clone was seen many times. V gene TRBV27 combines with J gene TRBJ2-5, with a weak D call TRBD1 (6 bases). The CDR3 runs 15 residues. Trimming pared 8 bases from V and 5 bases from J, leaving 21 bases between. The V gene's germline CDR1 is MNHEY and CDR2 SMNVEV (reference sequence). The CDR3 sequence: CASRLTGHQEETQYF. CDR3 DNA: TGTGCCAGCCGACTGACGGGACATCAGGAGGAGACCCAGTACTTC.

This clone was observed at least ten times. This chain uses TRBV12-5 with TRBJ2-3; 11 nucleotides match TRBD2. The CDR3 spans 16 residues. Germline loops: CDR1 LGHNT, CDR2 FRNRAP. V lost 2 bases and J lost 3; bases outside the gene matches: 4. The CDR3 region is CASGLTLAGATDTQYF. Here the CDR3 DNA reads TGTGCTAGTGGTTTGACACTAGCGGGAGCTACAGATACGCAGTATTTT.

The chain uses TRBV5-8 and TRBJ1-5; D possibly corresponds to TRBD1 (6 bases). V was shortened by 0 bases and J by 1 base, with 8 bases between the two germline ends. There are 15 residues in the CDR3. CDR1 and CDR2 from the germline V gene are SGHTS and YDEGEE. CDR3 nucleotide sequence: TGTGCCAGCAGCTTGGTTAGGGGGAGCAATCAGCCCCAGCATTTT. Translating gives CASSLVRGSNQPQHF.

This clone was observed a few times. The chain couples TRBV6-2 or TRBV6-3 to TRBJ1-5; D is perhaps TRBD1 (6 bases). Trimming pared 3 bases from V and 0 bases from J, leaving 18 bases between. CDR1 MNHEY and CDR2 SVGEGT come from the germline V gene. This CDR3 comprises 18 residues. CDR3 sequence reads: CASSYRRSTGYSNQPQHF. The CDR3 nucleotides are TGTGCCAGCAGTTATAGAAGGTCGACAGGTTATAGCAATCAGCCCCAGCATTTT.